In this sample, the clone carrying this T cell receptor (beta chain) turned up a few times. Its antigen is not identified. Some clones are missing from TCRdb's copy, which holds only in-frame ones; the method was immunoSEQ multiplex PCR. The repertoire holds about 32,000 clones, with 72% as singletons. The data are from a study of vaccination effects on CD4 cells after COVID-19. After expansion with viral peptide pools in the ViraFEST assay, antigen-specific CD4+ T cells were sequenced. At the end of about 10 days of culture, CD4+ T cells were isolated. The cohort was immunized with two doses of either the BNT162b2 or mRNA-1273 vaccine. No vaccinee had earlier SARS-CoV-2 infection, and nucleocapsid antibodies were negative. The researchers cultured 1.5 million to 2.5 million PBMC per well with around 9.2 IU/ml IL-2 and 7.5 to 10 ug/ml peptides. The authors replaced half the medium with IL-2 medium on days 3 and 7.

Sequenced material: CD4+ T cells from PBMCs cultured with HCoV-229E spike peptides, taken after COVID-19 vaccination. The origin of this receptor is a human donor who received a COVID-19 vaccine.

CDR3 nucleotides: TGTGCTAGTGGTTCGGGACAGGGGGGTGAAAAACTGTTTTTT. It encodes CASGSGQGGEKLFF. V and J are TRBV12-5 and TRBJ1-4, with 11 bases fitting TRBD1. This CDR3 comprises 14 residues. Per the germline V gene, CDR1 is LGHNT and CDR2 is FRNRAP. The J segment lost 7 bases and the V segment lost 4 bases, leaving 2 bases of the junction unmatched.